This TCR beta chain was documented in a study of blood T cell repertoires in COVID-19. On the study more broadly: Sample material is recorded as cDNA or gDNA derived from T cells, B-cell-depleted T cells, or PBMCs.

CDR1 is KGHSH, CDR2 LQKENI, per germline. This CDR3 has 13 residues. V dropped 3 bases and J dropped 7; count of bases not matched to a gene: 6. The authors' processing: Nucleated cell counts were estimated from reference gene primer amplification. Sequencing was performed with immunoSEQ multiplex PCR; in TCRdb, only in-frame clones are kept and a portion is missing. V, J and clone size reflect that table, while D and trimming were determined from the DNA. The table lists more than 300,000 clones, 85% to 95% of them singletons, with about 4% in the top ten. Adults between roughly 18 and 95 years of age took part from more than 20 US areas. Each exposed participant met a COVID-19 case in the 2 weeks preceding study entry.

Input material: PBMCs or T cells enriched from blood (not recorded which). The V gene is TRBV18, the J gene TRBJ2-7; 7 bases align to TRBD2. The TCR was taken from a woman aged 30 to 39 who had been exposed to COVID-19. CDR3 amino acids: CASSPLWEGEQYF. In DNA form, the CDR3 reads TGTGCCAGCTCACCCCTTTGGGAGGGGGAGCAGTACTTC. Based on the CDR3 plus reference TRBV18 and TRBJ2-7, the full variable domain is NAGVMQNPRHLVRRRGQEARLRCSPMKGHSHVYWYRQLPEEGLKFMVYLQKENIIDESGMPKERFSAEFPKEGPSILRIQQVVRGDSAAYFCASSPLWEGEQYFGPGTRLTVT.